The text below deals with one T cell receptor (beta chain). Antigen: not known. This specimen belongs to a study of response to subunit inactivated influenza vaccine. TCRdb recomputed calls from the RT-PCR reads with MiXCR, one row per CDR3 protein. This table holds under 500,000 distinct CDR3 sequences, roughly 9.8% found once. General study findings and limits: Few additional T cells are recruited per seasonal influenza vaccination, authors suggested.

The CDR3 totals 17 residues. Trimming removed 0 bases from V and 3 bases from J, with 17 bases in between. The germline gives CDR1 SEHNR, CDR2 FQNEAQ (reference sequence). This clonotype was sampled from a man in his fifties who received an inactivated influenza vaccine. The sequencing used PBMCs from blood, collected roughly 45 days after vaccination. The J gene is TRBJ1-1, the V gene TRBV7-9; D is unclear. The CDR3 region is CASSLATRVREYTEAFF. The CDR3, as DNA: TGTGCCAGCAGCTTAGCCACGCGGGTTCGGGAGTACACTGAAGCTTTCTTT.